These T cell receptor beta chains were read from a single sample in a study of CD8+ T cells in alopecia areata. The assay was immunoSEQ multiplex PCR, and TCRdb's table has in-frame clones only and misses some. The data contain around 140,000 clones, approximately 50% of them singletons. Sequenced here: CD4+ T cells sorted from blood, sampled at week 0. The receptor set was obtained from a human donor with alopecia areata. The CDR3 runs from the conserved cysteine through the conserved F or W. The D gene is left open where the match is weak. Not every row has a clone size; where given, it reads once, few, many or a size class.

d_call j_call clone_size v_call cdr3_aa cdr3_nt
- TRBJ2-3 - TRBV7-8 CASSSQTDTQYF TGTGCCAGCAGCTCCCAGACAGATACGCAGTATTTT
- TRBJ2-1 - TRBV4-2 CASSQGEVAPYNEQFF TGTGCCAGCAGCCAGGGGGAAGTGGCCCCCTACAATGAGCAGTTCTTC
TRBD1 TRBJ2-1 once TRBV4-1 CASSQGQGGYNEQFF TGCGCCAGCAGCCAAGGACAGGGTGGCTACAATGAGCAGTTCTTC
TRBD2 TRBJ2-1 - TRBV27 CASSWTSGSYNEQFF TGTGCCAGCAGCTGGACTAGCGGGAGCTACAATGAGCAGTTCTTC
TRBD1 TRBJ2-5 - TRBV28 CASSLQGGTQYF TGTGCCAGCAGCCTACAGGGGGGGACCCAGTACTTC
- TRBJ2-1 - TRBV29-1 CSVGGNPYNEQFF TGCAGCGTTGGAGGGAACCCCTACAATGAGCAGTTCTTC
- TRBJ2-7 few TRBV6-6 CASSYSRREQYF TGTGCCAGCAGTTACTCGAGGAGGGAGCAGTACTTC
- TRBJ2-7 many TRBV28 CASSRGTTGTHEQYF TGTGCCAGCAGTCGAGGGACCACAGGGACCCACGAGCAGTACTTC
- TRBJ2-7 few TRBV5-1 CASRGSYEQYF TGCGCCAGCAGGGGTTCCTACGAGCAGTACTTC
TRBD2 TRBJ2-5 - TRBV7-2 CASSLEATGLAGTLQYF TGTGCCAGCAGCTTAGAAGCTACGGGACTAGCGGGGACGTTACAGTACTTC
TRBD2 TRBJ2-1 - TRBV7-9 CASSPGTSGINEQFF TGTGCCAGCAGCCCCGGGACTAGCGGGATAAATGAGCAGTTCTTC
- TRBJ2-2 few TRBV28 CASSPGSFTGELFF TGTGCCAGCAGCCCAGGGTCGTTCACCGGGGAGCTGTTTTTT
- TRBJ2-1 - TRBV28 CASSPYRDRSYNEQFF TGTGCCAGCAGCCCGTATAGGGACCGATCCTACAATGAGCAGTTCTTC
TRBD1 TRBJ1-2 many TRBV7-9 CASSLSSGTTGFYGYTF TGTGCCAGCAGCTTATCTTCAGGGACGACAGGGTTCTATGGCTACACCTTC
- TRBJ2-1 - TRBV28 CASTPRYNEQFF TGTGCCAGCACCCCGAGGTACAATGAGCAGTTCTTC
TRBD1 TRBJ2-2 once TRBV7-9 CASSSLGQGNTGELFF TGTGCCAGCAGCTCACTTGGACAGGGTAACACCGGGGAGCTGTTTTTT
- TRBJ1-1 - TRBV29-1 CSVEEAVLNTEAFF TGCAGCGTTGAAGAGGCGGTTCTGAACACTGAAGCTTTCTTT
- TRBJ2-4 - TRBV4-1 CASSQDRAGIPKNIQYF TGCGCCAGCAGCCAAGATCGGGCAGGGATACCCAAAAACATTCAGTACTTC
- TRBJ1-1 - TRBV27 CASKIRRAAEAFF TGTGCCAGCAAGATAAGACGGGCCGCTGAAGCTTTCTTT
- TRBJ1-1 - TRBV27 CASSQRGTTEAFF TGTGCCAGCAGTCAAAGGGGCACCACTGAAGCTTTCTTT
TRBD1 TRBJ2-1 - TRBV29-1 CSVGRDRGDRSSIEQFF TGCAGCGTTGGCAGGGACAGGGGGGATAGGTCATCAATTGAGCAGTTCTTC
- TRBJ1-2 - TRBV12-5 CASGLVQGSSYGYTF TGTGCTAGTGGTTTGGTACAGGGATCTAGCTATGGCTACACCTTC
- TRBJ2-3 - TRBV30 CAWSRRVSDTQYF TGTGCCTGGAGTAGGAGGGTCTCAGATACGCAGTATTTT